The 25 T cell receptor beta chains reported below all come from one sample, sequenced in a study of blood T cell repertoires in COVID-19 (dated by TCRdb to between 2020 and 2021). Libraries were prepared through the immunoSEQ multiplex PCR assay. TCRdb provides this immuneACCESS table in a form limited to in-frame rearrangements. Some clones are lacking; in checked studies, under half of them reflect an unresolved V gene, and why the rest are absent is not known. This sample has 100,000 to 150,000 clones in its table, and about 88% of those were observed once. The ten largest clones capture approximately 2.3% of the sample. Sequencing was carried out using PBMCs or T cells enriched from blood (not recorded which). These receptors were collected from a woman in her forties or fifties who had recovered from COVID-19.

This clone was observed a few times. This chain uses TRBV18 with TRBJ1-1, with 7 nucleotides matching TRBD1. Germline-derived CDR1 and CDR2 are KGHSH and LQKENI. This CDR3 spans 18 amino acids. V shed 3 bases, J shed 4 bases, and the junction held 17 bases outside the gene matches. CDR3 loop: CASSPRTQGIQGGTEAFF. CDR3 coding DNA: TGTGCCAGCTCACCCCGGACCCAGGGGATCCAGGGGGGCACTGAAGCTTTCTTT.

This chain connects TRBV19 to TRBJ2-5; D is ambiguous. The CDR3 runs 14 residues. CDR1 and CDR2 (germline): LNHDA, SQIVND (reference sequence). With 1 base removed from V and 1 base from J, the gap between germline ends came to 7 bases. The CDR3 is CASSIVHSQETQYF. Here the CDR3 DNA reads TGTGCCAGTAGTATAGTTCACAGCCAAGAGACCCAGTACTTC.

The rearrangement joins TRBV30 to TRBJ1-4, with D unresolved. The CDR3 is made up of 16 amino acids. The ends were cut back, 0 bases at V and 7 bases at J, with 18 bases in the middle. Germline V gene sequence: CDR1 GTSNPN, CDR2 SVGIG (reference sequence). The CDR3 reads CAWSVFGDWPVEKLFF. The CDR3 DNA follows: TGTGCCTGGAGTGTTTTTGGTGATTGGCCCGTTGAAAAACTGTTTTTT.

The chain is built from TRBV28 and TRBJ2-7; possibly TRBD1 for D (5 bases). The CDR3 length is 15 residues. V lost 8 bases, J lost 0 bases, and 17 bases lay in between. The V gene's germline CDR1 is MDHEN and CDR2 SYDVKM. The CDR3 spells CASGTTGESSYEQYF. CDR3 nucleotides: TGTGCCAGCGGCACTACAGGCGAGAGCTCCTACGAGCAGTACTTC.

This chain uses TRBV11-2 with TRBJ1-2; TRBD1 agrees at 8 bases. CDR1 is SGHAT and CDR2 is FQNNGV in the germline V gene. This CDR3 spans 14 amino acids. Trimming cost V 3 bases and J 8 bases; bases outside gene matches: 8. The CDR3 DNA reads TGTGCCAGCAGCTTTAGCAGGGGGCATGAGGGCTACACCTTC. The encoded protein is CASSFSRGHEGYTF.

Here the CDR3 reads CASSRLLDRGSVEKLFF. The CDR3 region has the DNA TGTGCCAGCAGCCGCCTCCTGGACAGGGGGTCTGTGGAAAAACTGTTTTTT. The V gene is TRBV21-1, the J gene TRBJ1-4; the table calls TRBD1, which could not be checked here. TRBV21-1 is reported as a pseudogene. The CDR3 contains 17 residues.

The rearrangement links TRBV2 to TRBJ1-2; no clear D. This CDR3 spans 12 amino acids. The germline CDR1 and CDR2 sequences are SNHLY and FYNNEI. The V and J ends lost 3 bases and 4 bases respectively, with 6 bases between them. The CDR3 bases are TGTGCCAGCAGTGACACGGTCTATGGCTACACCTTC. Its translation is CASSDTVYGYTF.

The V call is TRBV6-5, the J call TRBJ1-1; tentatively, D is TRBD1 (5 bases). Trimming left V 6 bases short and J 3 bases short, with 11 bases between. This CDR3 spans 13 amino acids. Germline-derived CDR1 and CDR2 are MNHEY and SVGAGI. CDR3 loop: CASSRDSYTEAFF. CDR3 bases: TGTGCCAGCAGCCGCGACAGTTACACTGAAGCTTTCTTT.

The chain is built from TRBV9 and TRBJ2-3; TRBD1 agrees at 7 bases. The CDR3 has 15 amino acids. V lost 3 bases, J lost 0 bases, and 4 bases stayed unmatched. Germline CDR1 is SGDLS and CDR2 is YYNGEE. DNA for the CDR3: TGTGCCAGCAGCGCCGGACAGGCGAGCACAGATACGCAGTATTTT. It yields the protein CASSAGQASTDTQYF.

The chain is built from TRBV5-1 and TRBJ2-5; 14 nucleotides match TRBD2. Germline-derived CDR1 and CDR2 are SGHRS and YFSETQ. With V trimmed by 4 bases and J by 5 bases, 10 bases remained unmatched. The CDR3 runs 17 residues. CDR3 sequence (DNA): TGCGCCAGCAGCGAGGGGACTAGCGGGGGCACCAGGGAGACCCAGTACTTC. Translated: CASSEGTSGGTRETQYF. Supplemented by reference TRBV5-1 and TRBJ2-5, the full variable domain reads KAGVTQTPRYLIKTRGQQVTLSCSPISGHRSVSWYQQTPGQGLQFLFEYFSETQRNKGNFPGRFSGRQFSNSRSEMNVSTLELGDSALYLCASSEGTSGGTRETQYFGPGTRLLVL.

The gene calls are TRBV29-1 and TRBJ2-7, with D possibly being TRBD1 (5 bases). Trimming left V 4 bases short and J 2 bases short, with 12 bases between. The V gene's germline CDR1 is SQVTM and CDR2 ANQGSEA. This CDR3 spans 13 amino acids. For the CDR3, the DNA is TGCAGCGTTGTAGTGGGCAGGGCCTACGAGCAGTACTTC. This encodes CSVVVGRAYEQYF.

This clone has just one count. This chain links TRBV29-1 with TRBJ1-5; tentative D call: TRBD1 (6 bases). Germline lookup yields CDR1 SQVTM and CDR2 ANQGSEA. The V end lost 4 bases, the J end lost 5 bases, and 12 bases lay between the germline ends. This CDR3 has 13 amino acids. This CDR3 reads CSVVGGWDQPQHF. In DNA form, the CDR3 reads TGCAGCGTTGTTGGGGGCTGGGATCAGCCCCAGCATTTT.

The chain employs TRBV5-1 and TRBJ2-7, with D possibly being TRBD2 (5 bases). Trimming shortened V by 2 bases and J by 0 bases, and 9 bases separated the two germline ends. CDR3 size: 14 residues. Germline CDR1 and CDR2: SGHRS and YFSETQ. The CDR3 here is CASSFTGSSYEQYF. The CDR3 region has the DNA TGCGCCAGCAGCTTTACGGGGAGCTCCTACGAGCAGTACTTC.

This rearrangement joins TRBV13 to TRBJ2-3; D is perhaps TRBD2 (6 bases). CDR1 PRHDT and CDR2 FYEKMQ come from the germline V gene (reference sequence). CDR3 length: 14 amino acids. V was clipped by 5 bases and J by 6 bases, with 15 bases between them. In DNA, the CDR3 is TGTGCCAGCAGCGCTAGCGTAATCGGGGATACGCAGTATTTT. Translation gives CASSASVIGDTQYF.

The chain uses TRBV18 and TRBJ2-3; 13 nucleotides line up with TRBD2. Germline V gives CDR1 KGHSH, CDR2 LQKENI. Trimming took 3 bases from V and 1 from J; bases not matched to a gene: 4. The length of the CDR3 is 17 residues. CDR3 amino acids: CASSPRTSGGRTDTQYF. The CDR3 bases are TGTGCCAGCTCACCCCGGACTAGCGGGGGACGCACAGATACGCAGTATTTT. Full variable domain (outside the CDR3, taken from reference TRBV18 and TRBJ2-3): NAGVMQNPRHLVRRRGQEARLRCSPMKGHSHVYWYRQLPEEGLKFMVYLQKENIIDESGMPKERFSAEFPKEGPSILRIQQVVRGDSAAYFCASSPRTSGGRTDTQYFGPGTRLTVL.

In DNA, the CDR3 is TGTGCCAGCGGGGACAGAGCCCAAGAGACCCAGTACTTC. This sequence encodes CASGDRAQETQYF. The chain employs TRBV12-3 or TRBV12-4 and TRBJ2-5; 7 bases align to TRBD1. The CDR3 runs to 13 residues. With V trimmed by 8 bases and J by 1 base, 4 bases remained unmatched.

This clone was seen only a few times. The V gene is TRBV9, the J gene TRBJ1-4, with a possible D match to TRBD1 (5 bases). The ends were cut back, 0 bases at V and 8 bases at J, with 11 bases in the middle. Germline lookup yields CDR1 SGDLS and CDR2 YYNGEE. There are 14 residues in the CDR3. For the CDR3, the DNA is TGTGCCAGCAGCGTAGGGGGCGCGGGGGAAAAACTGTTTTTT. It yields the protein CASSVGGAGEKLFF.

This clone was detected once. The chain uses TRBV19 and TRBJ1-4; D not certain. V was cut by 8 bases and J by 4 bases, with 11 bases left in between. Germline assignment: CDR1 LNHDA and CDR2 SQIVND (reference sequence). This CDR3 region has 13 residues. In DNA, the CDR3 is TGTGCCAGTGCCCTCCGCGATAATGAAAAACTGTTTTTT. The encoded protein is CASALRDNEKLFF. Filled out from reference TRBV19 and TRBJ1-4, the complete variable domain reads DGGITQSPKYLFRKEGQNVTLSCEQNLNHDAMYWYRQDPGQGLRLIYYSQIVNDFQKGDIAEGYSVSREKKESFPLTVTSAQKNPTAFYLCASALRDNEKLFFGSGTQLSVL.

The chain joins TRBV6-5 to TRBJ2-5; 8 bases align to TRBD2. J gave up 10 bases and V 6 bases, and 10 bases lay outside the gene matches. Germline CDR1 and CDR2: MNHEY and SVGAGI. This CDR3 is built from 13 residues. The CDR3 here is CASSGGGPHDQYF. For the CDR3, the DNA is TGTGCCAGCAGCGGGGGGGGCCCCCATGACCAGTACTTC.

This clone appeared a few times. V usage is TRBV4-2 and J usage is TRBJ2-7; D not certain. The V gene lost 0 bases and the J gene lost 7 bases, with 16 bases spanning the gap. Germline CDR1 is LGHNA and CDR2 is YNFKEQ. CDR3 size: 15 residues. The CDR3 protein is CASSQDLVGHIEQYF. CDR3 DNA: TGTGCCAGCAGCCAAGATCTAGTGGGTCATATTGAGCAGTACTTC.

The chain recombines TRBV6-5 with TRBJ1-3, with 9 bases lining up with TRBD1. V shed 6 bases, J shed 6 bases, and the junction held 9 bases outside the gene matches. Germline CDR1 reads MNHEY; CDR2 reads SVGAGI. The CDR3 consists of 15 residues. The CDR3 DNA reads TGTGCCAGCAGACCATCACAGGGGGCTGAAAACACCATATATTTT. Encoded protein: CASRPSQGAENTIYF.

This clone was detected once. V usage is TRBV19 and J usage is TRBJ2-7, with D possibly being TRBD1 (5 bases). V lost 5 bases, J lost 2 bases, and 16 bases lay in between. Germline CDR1 is LNHDA and CDR2 is SQIVND (reference sequence). The CDR3 covers 15 residues. In DNA, the CDR3 is TGTGCCAGTAGTGTCTTTGGCAGGGCGGCCTACGAGCAGTACTTC. Its translation is CASSVFGRAAYEQYF.

This sequence joins TRBV7-9 and TRBJ1-1; tentative D call: TRBD1 (5 bases). From germline, CDR1 is SEHNR and CDR2 FQNEAQ (reference sequence). V shed 6 bases and J shed 1 base, with 15 bases lying between them. The CDR3 runs to 15 residues. The CDR3 DNA reads as TGTGCCAGCAGTCCTCTTTTTAGGGGGAACACTGAAGCTTTCTTT. It translates to CASSPLFRGNTEAFF.

The chain carries TRBV5-5 and TRBJ2-7; D is unclear. The CDR3 sequence is 10 residues long. V was trimmed by 7 bases and J by 10 bases, leaving 12 bases between them. Germline CDR1 reads SGHKS; CDR2 reads YYEKEE (reference sequence). The CDR3 here is CASGRMSQYF. The CDR3 DNA is TGTGCCAGCGGCAGGATGTCTCAGTACTTC.

The chain links TRBV7-9 to TRBJ1-2, with a possible D match to TRBD1 (5 bases). The V and J ends lost 4 bases and 4 bases respectively, with 13 bases between them. Germline lookup yields CDR1 SEHNR and CDR2 FQNEAQ (reference sequence). The CDR3 has 14 amino acids. CDR3 bases: TGTGCCAGCAGCTGGGGGGGGACCTCCTATGGCTACACCTTC. It encodes CASSWGGTSYGYTF.